This T cell receptor beta chain was observed in a study of blood T cell repertoires in COVID-19. Looking at the study overall: Acute and convalescent COVID-19 specimens originated in the United States, Italy and Spain. In each case, the material was cDNA or gDNA derived from T cells, B-cell-depleted T cells, or PBMCs.

Many counts were recorded for this clone. Recruited during active infection, patients (from Seattle) were subsequently followed longitudinally. Authors' processing steps: Reference gene primer amplification gave estimated nucleated cell counts. The method was immunoSEQ multiplex PCR; TCRdb's version includes in-frame clones alone and lacks a portion of them. D and trimming come from the DNA, and the V and J calls and clone size come from that table. The sample yields some 160,000 clones, approximately 80% seen once. The CDR3 runs 14 residues. V lost 6 bases to trimming and J lost 3 bases; unmatched junction nucleotides: 8. CDR1 and CDR2 (germline): SGHTS, YDEGEE.

The clonotype was recovered from a woman aged 80 or over with COVID-19, enrolled during active disease. This rearrangement joins TRBV5-8 to TRBJ2-7; 8 bases agree with TRBD1. Sequencing was performed on peripheral blood. CDR3: CASTGQGSIYEQYF. The CDR3 nucleotides are TGTGCCAGCACCGGACAGGGAAGTATCTACGAGCAGTACTTC.